One and the same sample provided the 5 T cell receptor beta chains below, sequenced in a study of T cell repertoires in cytomegalovirus infection. TCRdb re-called the reads with MiXCR, one entry per CDR3 protein. The sample contains about 100,000 distinct CDR3 sequences, 23% of which appear only once. The sample consisted of CD8+ T cells from PBMCs. Source of these receptors: a human donor in good health (CMV status not recorded). Some clones in this sample may be carry-over from other donors' samples.

The sample holds many counts of this clonotype. The chain joins TRBV7-9 to TRBJ2-5; D unclear. Germline loops: CDR1 SEHNR, CDR2 FQNEAQ (reference sequence). This CDR3 region has 12 residues. Deletions cut 8 bases from V and 1 base from J, with 8 bases between. For the CDR3, the DNA is TGTGCCAGCCGGGCGATCCAAGAGACCCAGTACTTC. Protein product: CASRAIQETQYF.

This clonotype was detected ten times or more. This chain connects TRBV7-6 to TRBJ2-1, with D possibly being TRBD2 (5 bases). The CDR3 spans 13 residues. Germline CDR1 reads SGHVS; CDR2 reads FNYEAQ. V dropped 5 bases and J dropped 9 bases, with 14 bases sitting between them. CDR3 region: CASSPQRRGEQFF. CDR3 nucleotides: TGTGCCAGCAGCCCCCAACGCCGGGGTGAGCAGTTCTTC.

The V and J genes are TRBV7-9 and TRBJ2-5; D is perhaps TRBD1 or TRBD2 (5 bases each). Germline values: CDR1 SEHNR, CDR2 FQNEAQ (reference sequence). The V end lost 3 bases, the J end lost 1 base, and 9 bases lay between the germline ends. The CDR3 totals 14 residues. CDR3 loop: CASSLGTSQETQYF. As DNA, the CDR3 is TGTGCCAGCAGCTTGGGGACGTCCCAAGAGACCCAGTACTTC.

This clonotype appeared a few times. Here the CDR3 reads CASSFGLYGYTF. CDR3 bases: TGTGCCAGTAGTTTTGGACTGTATGGCTACACCTTC. This sequence joins TRBV19 and TRBJ1-2; D is ambiguous. Between the trimmed V and J ends, which lost 5 bases and 5 bases, there was a span of 9 bases. This CDR3 has 12 residues. Germline-derived CDR1 and CDR2 are LNHDA and SQIVND (reference sequence).

The V call is TRBV29-1, the J call TRBJ2-1, with a tentative D call TRBD1 (6 bases). With 1 base removed from V and 8 bases from J, the gap between germline ends came to 21 bases. The CDR3 has 16 residues. CDR1 is SQVTM, CDR2 ANQGSEA, per germline. The DNA of the CDR3 is TGCAGCGTTGAAGTAGAGGGACACCTGGGAAGGGATGAGCAGTTCTTC. Translating gives CSVEVEGHLGRDEQFF.